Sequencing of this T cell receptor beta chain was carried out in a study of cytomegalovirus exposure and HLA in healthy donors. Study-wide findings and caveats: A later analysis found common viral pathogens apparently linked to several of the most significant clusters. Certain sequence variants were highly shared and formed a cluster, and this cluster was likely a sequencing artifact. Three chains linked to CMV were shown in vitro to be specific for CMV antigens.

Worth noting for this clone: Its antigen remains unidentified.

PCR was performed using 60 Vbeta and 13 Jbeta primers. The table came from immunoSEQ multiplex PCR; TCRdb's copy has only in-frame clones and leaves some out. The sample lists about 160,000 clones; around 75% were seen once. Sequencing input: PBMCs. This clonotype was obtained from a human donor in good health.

The CDR3 reads CASSLSGVSGELFF. The CDR3 coding sequence is TGCGCCAGCAGCCTGTCAGGGGTGTCCGGGGAGCTGTTTTTT. The gene calls are TRBV5-1 and TRBJ2-2; the D gene is possibly TRBD1 (6 bases). Trimming cost V 4 bases and J 6 bases, with 13 bases left between them. The CDR3 loop spans 14 amino acids. The germline V gene encodes CDR1 SGHRS and CDR2 YFSETQ.